The subject of this entry is one T cell receptor (beta chain). This record comes from a study of blood T cell repertoires in COVID-19. Per the germline V gene, CDR1 is SEHNR and CDR2 is FQNEAQ (reference sequence). Trimming removed 1 base at V and 7 bases at J, with 11 bases between. The CDR3 is 13 amino acids. Clones were sequenced by immunoSEQ multiplex PCR, and TCRdb holds only the in-frame ones, with some missing. This sample has about 270,000 clones, with 80% to 90% found just once. Source material: PBMCs or T cells enriched from blood (not recorded which). The chain combines TRBV7-9 with TRBJ2-7, with D perhaps TRBD1 (5 bases). This clonotype was obtained from a man aged 18 to 29 who had recovered from COVID-19. CDR3 bases: TGTGCCAGCAGCTTAGTAGGGGCGAGGGAGCAGTACTTC. It codes for CASSLVGAREQYF.